This T cell receptor (beta chain) came from a study of T cell responses to AZD1222 COVID-19 vaccine (dated by TCRdb to the early 2020s). With respect to the entire study: AZD1222 recipients whose second dose came at about 4 weeks and those whose second dose came at about 12 weeks were combined into one group, since spike-specific TCR depth and breadth did not differ between the two schedules. A total of 230 to 250 trial participants underwent TCR sequencing, of whom some 210 received two doses of AZD1222 and around 25 received two doses of the MenACWY control vaccine. Enrollment into the trials was organized by age into subgroups of 18-55, 56-69 and 70-plus years, and those subgroups contained roughly 160, 29 and 62 TCR-sequenced participants, respectively. Broader findings and caveats from the paper: The vaccine-associated CD4 TCRs covered the entire spike protein, and the dominant responses fell in regions 160-218 and 743-854. Conclusions about previously exposed vaccinees were limited because only six AZD1222 recipients were SARS-CoV-2 seropositive at baseline. After two AZD1222 doses, both the breadth and the depth of spike-specific TCRs were significantly higher than at day 0 and than in MenACWY recipients. The 56-69-year group was small, and its depth increase did not reach significance, likely because of low power. Participants were mostly white British and included more females than males, and it was suggested by the authors that clonal diversity may have been underestimated. Reportedly, close to half of the unique spike-specific TCRs recognized epitopes lying outside the regions that are mutated in the B.1.351 and B.1.1.7 variants. Because no day 14 peak-response samples were available, repertoires were characterized only after the peak T cell response.

Concerning this clone itself: Its antigen remains unidentified. No much larger clone is present one base from it, and per-base qualities are unavailable.

The CDR3 regions of human TCRbeta chains were subjected to immunosequencing. In the paper's pipeline: TCRs in the repertoires were matched against a reference library of SARS-CoV-2-specific TCRs that had been generated with the MIRA antigen-specificity platform. Breadth meant the fraction of unique TCRs that were SARS-CoV-2-associated, whereas depth meant the fraction of total T cells that were SARS-CoV-2-associated. Using the MIRA data, each spike-specific TCR was mapped to the spike region that the TCR reacts to and placed in a CD4 or CD8 class. Log10-transformed breadth and depth values were compared by one-way ANOVA with Sidak's multiple comparisons tests. TCRdb provides this immuneACCESS table in a form limited to in-frame rearrangements. Some clones are lacking; in checked studies, under half of them reflect an unresolved V gene, and why the rest are absent is not known. Clone size and V and J calls were adopted from that table, with D and trimming inferred from the DNA. The table for this sample lists 150,000 or so clones; about 91% of them were counted only once. The ten largest make up more than 13% of the sample.

The time point label on this specimen signifies: baseline before first vaccination. Vaccinee samples were obtained from the UK trials COV001 and COV002, which included a single-blind randomized controlled phase 2/3 trial of AZD1222 (ChAdOx1 nCoV-19) in healthy adults. Trial participant PBMC samples were collected at day 0 and day 28 after the second dose for TCRbeta chain sequencing. V is reduced by 4 bases and J by 7 bases, leaving a spacing of 7 bases between them. From the cysteine up to the phenylalanine, the CDR3 has a length of 11 residues. Just CDR3 DNA is preserved here, 33 bases in frame from base 1. CDR1 and CDR2 (SGHTA, FQGNSA) derive from the germline V gene.

Source: peripheral blood, taken on day 0 of AZD1222 vaccination. The sequence joins TRBV7-2 to TRBJ1-2, with the D gene call left open. The receptor's source is an adult in good health. This receptor carries the CDR3 CASSSAVGYTF. Here is the DNA: TGTGCCAGCAGCTCAGCTGTTGGCTACACCTTC. The CDR3, completed at both ends by the reference TRBV7-2 and TRBJ1-2 genes, gives the full variable domain GAGVSQSPSNKVTEKGKDVELRCDPISGHTALYWYRQSLGQGLEFLIYFQGNSAPDKSGLPSDRFSAERTGGSVSTLTIQRTQQEDSAVYLCASSSAVGYTFGSGTRLTVV.